These 4 T cell receptor beta chains came from one sample sequenced in a study of memory CD4+ T cells and cytomegalovirus serostatus. Assay: immunoSEQ multiplex PCR; the TCRdb copy retains only in-frame clones and omits some. This sample has tens of thousands of clones, with roughly 80% found just once. Single viable CD3+CD4+CD8-CD45RO+ cells were sorted as the memory CD4+ T cells. The sample consisted of memory CD4+ T cells from blood. The source is an adult in good health and CMV-seropositive.

The rearrangement uses TRBV29-1 and TRBJ2-1, with D possibly being TRBD2 (5 bases). The CDR3 covers 13 residues. V shed 3 bases and J shed 0 bases, with 6 bases lying between them. Germline CDR1 reads SQVTM; CDR2 reads ANQGSEA. The CDR3 loop reads CSVDGDSYNEQFF. In DNA form, the CDR3 reads TGCAGCGTTGACGGGGACTCCTACAATGAGCAGTTCTTC.

The V call is TRBV6-4, the J call TRBJ1-2; 9 nucleotides match TRBD1. This CDR3 has 14 amino acids. V dropped 6 bases and J dropped 7; count of bases not matched to a gene: 9. Germline loops: CDR1 MRHNA, CDR2 SNTAGT. As DNA, the CDR3 is TGTGCCAGCAGCCTCTCACAGGGGGCCAGTGGCTACACCTTC. Translated, it gives CASSLSQGASGYTF.

The chain couples TRBV7-9 to TRBJ2-5; D tentatively reads TRBD1 or TRBD2 (6 bases each). The CDR3 covers 16 residues. Germline CDR1 reads SEHNR; CDR2 reads FQNEAQ (reference sequence). Trimming removed 7 bases from V and 1 base from J, with 19 bases in between. CDR3 nucleotide sequence: TGTGCCAGCACCGGTAGGGGGGCCACACTCCAAGAGACCCAGTACTTC. Protein product: CASTGRGATLQETQYF.

CDR3 residues: CASSASPGAEAEAFF. The CDR3 DNA follows: TGCGCCAGCAGCGCATCACCGGGAGCAGAGGCTGAAGCTTTCTTT. This chain uses TRBV5-1 with TRBJ1-1, with unresolved D. V was clipped by 4 bases and J by 6 bases, with 19 bases between them. The CDR3 length is 15 residues. CDR1 and CDR2 from the germline V gene are SGHRS and YFSETQ.